The clone carrying this T cell receptor beta chain was counted a few times. Germline V gene sequence: CDR1 SGHRS, CDR2 YFSETQ. V lost 2 bases and J lost 0, with 9 bases in between. The CDR3 covers 15 residues. TCRdb redid the calling of the PCR reads with MiXCR, one entry per CDR3 protein. In the table there are about 320,000 distinct CDR3 sequences, over 20% of which are singletons. These data belong to a study of molecular identifiers for immune sequencing clone quantification. The source of this sequence is a human donor in good health. Some libraries in this study had Jurkat cell RNA spiked in. The sample comprised naive CD8+ T cells from blood, with Jurkat cell RNA spiked in. The subset was: FACS-sorted CD8+CD4-CCR7+CD45RA+ naive T cells. The V gene is TRBV5-1, the J gene TRBJ2-1; perhaps D is TRBD1 or TRBD2 (6 bases each). In DNA, the CDR3 is TGCGCCAGCAGCTTTGAGGGGGGCTCCTACAATGAGCAGTTCTTC. Amino acid sequence: CASSFEGGSYNEQFF.